The 30 T cell receptor beta chains given below trace back to one sample, sequenced in a study of OX40 agonist ivuxolimab in advanced cancers. Sequencing used immunoSEQ multiplex PCR; TCRdb keeps in-frame clones, though not all of them. The table has some 60,000 clones, roughly 86% seen once. The sample in question was CD4+ or CD8+ T cells sorted from blood, obtained in a trial of the OX40 agonist ivuxolimab. These receptors were obtained from an adult with an advanced solid tumor such as melanoma, head and neck, liver or kidney cancer.

The chain recombines TRBV7-6 with TRBJ2-1; 12 bases are shared with TRBD2. The length of the CDR3 is 16 residues. Germline CDR1 SGHVS, CDR2 FNYEAQ. Unmatched junction bases numbered 5, after V lost 5 bases and J lost 3 bases. The CDR3 DNA follows: TGTGCCAGCAGCCAACGGACTAGCGGGGTCTACAATGAGCAGTTCTTC. Protein sequence: CASSQRTSGVYNEQFF.

CDR3 loop: CASNIQDGVDEQYF. The CDR3 DNA reads TGTGCCAGCAACATACAGGACGGCGTCGACGAGCAGTACTTC. This chain joins TRBV6-1 and TRBJ2-7, with D possibly matching TRBD1 (5 bases). The germline V gene encodes CDR1 MNHNS and CDR2 SASEGT. Trimming pared 7 bases from V and 5 bases from J, leaving 18 bases between. CDR3 length: 14 residues.

The chain uses TRBV18 and TRBJ1-2; tentatively, D is TRBD1 (6 bases). The CDR3 runs to 20 residues. The V end lost 0 bases, the J end lost 0 bases, and 23 bases lay between the germline ends. Germline CDR1 KGHSH, CDR2 LQKENI. CDR3 nucleotide sequence: TGTGCCAGCTCACCACCGCGAAACCGCCTACAGGGCCTTTCTAACTATGGCTACACCTTC. Amino acids: CASSPPRNRLQGLSNYGYTF.

The genes are TRBV15 and TRBJ2-1; 7 bases are a match to TRBD2. CDR3 length: 14 amino acids. CDR1 and CDR2 from the germline V gene are LNHNV and YYDKDF (reference sequence). Germline trimming cut 6 bases from V and 3 bases from J; bases unmatched to any gene: 5. This chain's CDR3 is CATSSSGGYNEQFF. In DNA form, the CDR3 reads TGTGCCACCAGTTCTAGCGGCGGCTACAATGAGCAGTTCTTC.

The V gene is TRBV6-4, the J gene TRBJ1-2; D unresolved. Trimming took off 8 bases at V and 8 bases at J, with 18 bases between the two ends. Germline CDR1 and CDR2: MRHNA and SNTAGT. CDR3 length equals 13 residues. CDR3 residues: CASRGRASEGYTF. Here the CDR3 DNA reads TGTGCCAGCCGTGGGCGAGCCTCGGAAGGCTACACCTTC.

CDR3 amino acids: CASSPPGTGTDTQYF. CDR3 DNA: TGCGCCAGCAGCCCTCCCGGGACAGGGACGGATACGCAGTATTTT. The J gene is TRBJ2-3, the V gene TRBV4-1, with 9 bases lining up with TRBD1. Unmatched junction bases numbered 8, after V lost 4 bases and J lost 6 bases. In germline, CDR1 is MGHRA, CDR2 YSYEKL. The CDR3 consists of 15 residues.

The gene calls are TRBV7-2 and TRBJ2-7, with D perhaps matching TRBD2 (5 bases). This CDR3 comprises 15 residues. CDR1 SGHTA and CDR2 FQGNSA come from the germline V gene. The V end was cut by 1 base, the J end by 2 bases, with 12 bases between. The CDR3, as DNA: TGTGCCAGCAGCTTAGGGTGGGGAGCGGCCTACGAGCAGTACTTC. Its protein is CASSLGWGAAYEQYF.

The genes are TRBV6-5 and TRBJ1-2; D unclear. Trimming shortened V by 4 bases and J by 6 bases, and 12 bases separated the two germline ends. Germline V gene data show CDR1 as MNHEY and CDR2 as SVGAGI. The CDR3 has 13 residues. CDR3 coding DNA: TGTGCCAGCAGTTCCACTCACAAGAATGGCTACACCTTC. Its translation is CASSSTHKNGYTF.

This clone was seen just once. V gene TRBV27 combines with J gene TRBJ1-4; D is unresolved. The CDR3 length is 14 residues. Germline CDR1 and CDR2: MNHEY and SMNVEV (reference sequence). V was pared by 4 bases and J by 9 bases, with 15 bases between. CDR3 residues: CASSSQLYEKKLFF. The CDR3 region has the DNA TGTGCCAGCAGTTCTCAGCTATATGAGAAAAAACTGTTTTTT.

This sequence joins TRBV11-2 and TRBJ1-1, with a possible D match to TRBD1 (5 bases). V was shortened by 5 bases and J by 7 bases, with 14 bases between the two germline ends. This CDR3 is built from 13 residues. The germline gives CDR1 SGHAT, CDR2 FQNNGV. CDR3 coding DNA: TGTGCCAGCAGCCCCGGGGCCGGGAATGAAGCTTTCTTT. Translated: CASSPGAGNEAFF.

This chain connects TRBV5-1 to TRBJ1-1; D uncertain. CDR1 and CDR2 (germline): SGHRS, YFSETQ. The V and J ends lost 5 bases and 4 bases respectively, with 12 bases between them. This CDR3 region has 13 residues. The CDR3 reads CASSFKVSTEAFF. CDR3 in DNA: TGCGCCAGCAGTTTTAAGGTGAGCACTGAAGCTTTCTTT.

V gene TRBV4-2 combines with J gene TRBJ2-6; D gene ambiguous. The CDR3 consists of 17 residues. From germline, CDR1 is LGHNA and CDR2 YNFKEQ. V was clipped by 0 bases and J by 2 bases, with 11 bases between them. CDR3 loop: CASSQDHQGPGANVLTF. CDR3 bases: TGTGCCAGCAGCCAAGATCATCAAGGGCCTGGGGCCAACGTCCTGACTTTC.

The chain uses TRBV4-1 and TRBJ1-2; D is unresolved. The ends were cut back, 4 bases at V and 1 base at J, with 10 bases in the middle. Germline CDR1 is MGHRA and CDR2 is YSYEKL. The CDR3 is 14 residues long. The CDR3: CASSPPGLNYGYTF. In DNA, the CDR3 is TGCGCCAGCAGCCCGCCCGGGCTTAACTATGGCTACACCTTC.

The V gene is TRBV6-5, the J gene TRBJ2-7; D possibly matches TRBD1 or TRBD2 (5 bases each). V lost 2 bases and J lost 4, with 18 bases in between. CDR1 and CDR2 (germline): MNHEY, SVGAGI. This CDR3 comprises 16 residues. This CDR3 is CASSYGTDAPSYEQYF. The DNA of the CDR3 is TGTGCCAGCAGTTACGGGACGGACGCTCCCTCATACGAGCAGTACTTC.

The chain combines TRBV5-4 with TRBJ2-1; no definite D call. Per germline, CDR1 SGHNT and CDR2 YYREEE (reference sequence). The CDR3 has 13 residues. The ends were cut back, 0 bases at V and 7 bases at J, with 8 bases in the middle. CDR3 amino acids: CASSLVSRNEQFF. DNA for the CDR3: TGTGCCAGCAGCTTGGTTTCTAGAAATGAGCAGTTCTTC.

The V and J genes are TRBV19 and TRBJ2-3; no definite D call. The V and J ends lost 2 bases and 7 bases respectively, with 10 bases between them. The CDR3 spans 13 residues. Germline loops: CDR1 LNHDA, CDR2 SQIVND (reference sequence). The CDR3 nucleotides read TGTGCCAGTAGTATATCCCAGTCGAATACGCAGTATTTT. Its translation: CASSISQSNTQYF.

CDR3 DNA sequence: TGTGCCAGCAGCGTAGACAGTCATAATTCACCCCTCCACTTT. Translated: CASSVDSHNSPLHF. This chain joins TRBV9 and TRBJ1-6; D gene unclear. The CDR3 runs to 14 residues. In germline, CDR1 is SGDLS, CDR2 YYNGEE. The V end lost 0 bases, the J end lost 5 bases, and 6 bases lay between the germline ends.

V usage is TRBV29-1 and J usage is TRBJ2-7; TRBD1 agrees at 7 bases. J lost 2 bases, V lost 6 bases, and 7 bases had no gene match. Per the germline V gene, CDR1 is SQVTM and CDR2 is ANQGSEA. The CDR3 runs to 13 residues. The CDR3 nucleotides are TGCAGCGTGGCCCCGACAGGGACCTACGAGCAGTACTTC. This encodes CSVAPTGTYEQYF.

The J gene is TRBJ2-5, the V gene TRBV5-1; D tentatively reads TRBD1 or TRBD2 (5 bases each). Per the germline V gene, CDR1 is SGHRS and CDR2 is YFSETQ. CDR3 length: 15 amino acids. Trimming stripped 0 bases from V and 5 bases from J, with 14 bases between. The CDR3 region is CASSLAFGGIETQYF. The DNA for the CDR3 is TGCGCCAGCAGCTTGGCTTTTGGGGGAATTGAGACCCAGTACTTC.

The chain joins TRBV28 to TRBJ2-7; 11 positions agree with TRBD1. The CDR3 spans 14 residues. V shed 10 bases and J 0 bases; nucleotides not matched to a gene: 5. Germline CDR1 reads MDHEN; CDR2 reads SYDVKM. CDR3 coding DNA: TGTGCCACCGCAGGACAGGGGGCCTCCTACGAGCAGTACTTC. Encoded protein: CATAGQGASYEQYF.

This clone was recorded once. The chain employs TRBV18 and TRBJ1-2; no clear D gene. Germline CDR1 KGHSH, CDR2 LQKENI. The CDR3 is made up of 13 amino acids. V lost 0 bases and J 7 bases, leaving 9 bases between the germline ends. CDR3 nucleotides: TGTGCCAGCTCACCACCCGGGTTTGTTGGCTACACCTTC. Translating it yields CASSPPGFVGYTF. The full variable domain, in which reference TRBV18 and TRBJ1-2 provide the parts outside the CDR3, is NAGVMQNPRHLVRRRGQEARLRCSPMKGHSHVYWYRQLPEEGLKFMVYLQKENIIDESGMPKERFSAEFPKEGPSILRIQQVVRGDSAAYFCASSPPGFVGYTFGSGTRLTVV.

The rearrangement uses TRBV6-6 and TRBJ2-3; tentatively, D is TRBD2 (5 bases). Germline lookup yields CDR1 MNHNY and CDR2 SVGAGI (reference sequence). V dropped 7 bases and J dropped 1 base, with 9 bases sitting between them. There are 13 residues in the CDR3. The CDR3 region is CASIRGGTDTQYF. The CDR3 DNA sequence: TGTGCCAGCATTCGGGGTGGCACAGATACGCAGTATTTT.

This clone was detected only a few times. The chain is built from TRBV4-1 and TRBJ1-2; perhaps TRBD1 as D (5 bases). The germline V gene encodes CDR1 MGHRA and CDR2 YSYEKL. The CDR3 is 13 residues long. Trimming removed 6 bases at V and 6 bases at J, with 14 bases between. The CDR3 reads CASSPRTGDGYTF. The CDR3 DNA is TGCGCCAGCAGTCCGCGTACGGGGGATGGCTACACCTTC.

The chain is built from TRBV19 and TRBJ2-1, with no clear D. Trimming took 7 bases from V and 0 from J, leaving 16 bases between them. Per the germline V gene, CDR1 is LNHDA and CDR2 is SQIVND (reference sequence). The CDR3 has 16 residues. Here the CDR3 DNA reads TGTGCCAGTACCGTGCACATAGCCTTCTCCTACAATGAGCAGTTCTTC. It encodes CASTVHIAFSYNEQFF.

The CDR3: CAGWSGEKLFF. For the CDR3, the DNA is TGTGCCGGCTGGTCTGGCGAAAAACTGTTTTTT. The rearrangement links TRBV6-5 to TRBJ1-4; D is ambiguous. Germline-derived CDR1 and CDR2 are MNHEY and SVGAGI. This CDR3 has 11 residues. The V gene lost 11 bases and the J gene lost 8 bases, with 12 bases spanning the gap.

The J gene is TRBJ2-7, the V gene TRBV14, with D unclear. The CDR3 is 13 amino acids. Trimming left V 4 bases short and J 2 bases short, with 9 bases between. Germline CDR1 and CDR2: SGHDN and FVKESK. The CDR3 protein is CASSLLGTYEQYF. Here the CDR3 DNA reads TGTGCCAGCAGCCTCCTCGGCACCTACGAGCAGTACTTC. Based on the CDR3 plus reference TRBV14 and TRBJ2-7, the full variable domain is EAGVTQFPSHSVIEKGQTVTLRCDPISGHDNLYWYRRVMGKEIKFLLHFVKESKQDESGMPNNRFLAERTGGTYSTLKVQPAELEDSGVYFCASSLLGTYEQYFGPGTRLTVT.

This clone was seen a single time. This chain uses TRBV29-1 with TRBJ1-1; weak D call: TRBD1 (5 bases). Germline V gene lookup returns CDR1 SQVTM and CDR2 ANQGSEA. The V gene lost 1 base and the J gene lost 3 bases, with 12 bases spanning the gap. The CDR3 is made up of 14 amino acids. CDR3 coding DNA: TGCAGCGTTGAAGGGGCAGGGTCCTACACTGAAGCTTTCTTT. It yields the protein CSVEGAGSYTEAFF.

The chain couples TRBV27 to TRBJ2-1; the match to TRBD1 covers 7 bases. With V trimmed by 3 bases and J by 5 bases, 1 base remained unmatched. Germline CDR1 reads MNHEY; CDR2 reads SMNVEV (reference sequence). The CDR3 has 13 residues. CDR3 sequence reads: CASSFQGDNEQFF. CDR3 nucleotides: TGTGCCAGCAGTTTTCAGGGGGACAATGAGCAGTTCTTC.

V gene TRBV28 combines with J gene TRBJ2-3; D is perhaps TRBD2 (5 bases). Between the trimmed V and J ends, which lost 8 bases and 5 bases, there was a span of 8 bases. Germline V gives CDR1 MDHEN, CDR2 SYDVKM. The CDR3 extends over 11 amino acids. CDR3 loop: CASPRGDTQYF. The DNA for the CDR3 is TGTGCCAGCCCTCGGGGAGATACGCAGTATTTT.

V gene TRBV5-1 combines with J gene TRBJ1-1, with D unresolved. Between the trimmed V and J ends, which lost 1 base and 8 bases, there was a span of 15 bases. The CDR3 is 14 amino acids. Germline V gene lookup returns CDR1 SGHRS and CDR2 YFSETQ. The CDR3 nucleotides are TGCGCCAGCAGCTTGAGGGCGGGCAGCTTGGAAGCTTTCTTT. Translated, it gives CASSLRAGSLEAFF. The full variable domain, in which reference TRBV5-1 and TRBJ1-1 provide the parts outside the CDR3, is KAGVTQTPRYLIKTRGQQVTLSCSPISGHRSVSWYQQTPGQGLQFLFEYFSETQRNKGNFPGRFSGRQFSNSRSEMNVSTLELGDSALYLCASSLRAGSLEAFFGQGTRLTVV.